This T cell receptor beta chain is from a study of blood T cell repertoires in COVID-19. The table came from immunoSEQ multiplex PCR; TCRdb's copy has only in-frame clones and leaves some out. The table shows over 120,000 clones, with around four fifths occurring only once. The CDR3 spans 13 residues. V lost 1 base and J 9 bases, leaving 10 bases between the germline ends. From germline, CDR1 is LGHNA and CDR2 YNFKEQ. This clone is a singleton in its sample. The V call is TRBV4-2, the J call TRBJ2-1; TRBD2 might be the D (5 bases). Sequencing was performed on PBMCs or T cells enriched from blood (not recorded which). This clonotype was obtained from a woman aged 45-60 years who had recovered from COVID-19. This chain's CDR3 is CASSQALEGEQFF. The CDR3 nucleotides read TGTGCCAGCAGCCAAGCCTTAGAGGGTGAGCAGTTCTTC.